What follows are 26 T cell receptor beta chains derived from one specimen sequenced in a study of memory CD4+ T cells and cytomegalovirus serostatus. Repertoires were generated with immunoSEQ multiplex PCR, while TCRdb's copy carries only in-frame clones and drops some. The table includes some 58,000 clones, 75% to 80% detected once. The sort gate was single viable CD3+CD4+CD8-CD45RO+ cells for memory CD4+ T cells. Sequencing input: memory CD4+ T cells from blood. The source of these receptors is an adult in good health and CMV-seronegative.

This clone was observed once. V is TRBV20-1 and J is TRBJ2-7; no definite D call. The CDR3 length is 11 residues. Trimming removed 8 bases at V and 3 bases at J, with 11 bases between. The V gene's germline CDR1 is DFQATT and CDR2 SNEGSKA (reference sequence). CDR3 coding DNA: TGCAGTTGGCAGGCTTTCTACGAGCAGTACTTC. It encodes CSWQAFYEQYF.

The chain joins TRBV30 to TRBJ2-7; 9 bases line up with TRBD1. The CDR3 runs to 13 residues. CDR1 is GTSNPN, CDR2 SVGIG, per germline (reference sequence). Trimming cost V 3 bases and J 4 bases; bases outside gene matches: 4. The CDR3 spells CAWRTGGEYEQYF. The CDR3 DNA sequence: TGTGCCTGGAGGACAGGGGGTGAATACGAGCAGTACTTC.

This clone was detected a few times. The chain links TRBV28 to TRBJ1-2; D may be TRBD1 (5 bases). Looked up from germline, CDR1 is MDHEN and CDR2 is SYDVKM. The V end was cut by 6 bases, the J end by 2 bases, with 10 bases between. This CDR3 contains 13 residues. CDR3 residues: CASSRAGNYGYTF. CDR3 nucleotides: TGTGCCAGCAGCCGAGCAGGGAACTATGGCTACACCTTC.

This rearrangement joins TRBV27 to TRBJ2-1; TRBD2 agrees at 15 bases. CDR3 length: 16 amino acids. Germline CDR1 MNHEY, CDR2 SMNVEV (reference sequence). V was pared by 7 bases and J by 6 bases, with 7 bases of the junction left unmatched. Here the CDR3 reads CASIRGTSGRINEQFF. CDR3 coding DNA: TGTGCCAGCATCCGAGGGACTAGCGGGAGGATCAATGAGCAGTTCTTC.

This clone is classed as medium-sized. This rearrangement joins TRBV25-1 to TRBJ1-6; D unclear. Trimming stripped 0 bases from V and 5 bases from J, with 5 bases between. Germline CDR1 MGHDK, CDR2 SYGVNS. The CDR3 has 14 residues. CDR3 sequence reads: CASSEYIDNSPLHF. The CDR3 DNA follows: TGTGCCAGCAGTGAATACATAGATAATTCACCCCTCCACTTT.

The chain has TRBV9 and TRBJ2-3, with D perhaps assigned TRBD1 or TRBD2 (6 bases each). Germline CDR1 reads SGDLS; CDR2 reads YYNGEE. Trimming removed 0 bases from V and 2 bases from J, with 13 bases in between. The CDR3 consists of 16 residues. The CDR3, as DNA: TGTGCCAGCAGCGTAGAGGCCGGGGGCTTCACAGATACGCAGTATTTT. Amino acid sequence: CASSVEAGGFTDTQYF. The full variable domain, in which reference TRBV9 and TRBJ2-3 provide the parts outside the CDR3, is DSGVTQTPKHLITATGQRVTLRCSPRSGDLSVYWYQQSLDQGLQFLIQYYNGEERAKGNILERFSAQQFPDLHSELNLSSLELGDSALYFCASSVEAGGFTDTQYFGPGTRLTVL.

This clone turned up a few times. The chain couples TRBV9 to TRBJ2-7; TRBD2 aligns across 8 bases. Trimming removed 4 bases from V and 1 base from J; junction bases left unmatched: 7. CDR1 and CDR2 from the germline V gene are SGDLS and YYNGEE. The CDR3 consists of 15 residues. The CDR3, as DNA: TGTGCCAGCAGCCCCAAGCGGGAGCCTTCCTACGAGCAGTACTTC. Translating it yields CASSPKREPSYEQYF.

The rearrangement joins TRBV19 to TRBJ2-7; 9 bases align to TRBD1. The germline CDR1 and CDR2 sequences are LNHDA and SQIVND (reference sequence). This CDR3 spans 15 amino acids. Unmatched junction bases numbered 9, after V lost 3 bases and J lost 6 bases. The CDR3 bases are TGTGCCAGTAGTATTACGGGACAGGGTTCTAGCGAGCAGTACTTC. It codes for CASSITGQGSSEQYF.

This rearrangement joins TRBV30 to TRBJ1-1; D uncertain. V lost 5 bases and J 5 bases, leaving 12 bases between the germline ends. The germline V gene encodes CDR1 GTSNPN and CDR2 SVGIG (reference sequence). The CDR3 totals 12 residues. The CDR3 spells CAWGRTGTEAFF. CDR3 nucleotides: TGTGCCTGGGGCAGGACGGGGACTGAAGCTTTCTTT.

The CDR3 here is CAISESGVKGTEAFF. CDR3 DNA sequence: TGTGCCATCAGTGAGTCGGGGGTGAAGGGCACTGAAGCTTTCTTT. The chain links TRBV10-3 to TRBJ1-1; a weak D match, TRBD1 (5 bases). The CDR3 sequence is 15 residues long. Germline V gene lookup returns CDR1 ENHRY and CDR2 SYGVKD. Trimming left V 0 bases short and J 4 bases short, with 12 bases between.

This clone was counted between two and nine times. The chain uses TRBV28 and TRBJ2-3; 11 bases fit TRBD2. This CDR3 comprises 17 residues. The V and J ends lost 5 bases and 4 bases, in that order; junction bases with no gene match: 11. Germline loops: CDR1 MDHEN, CDR2 SYDVKM. CDR3 sequence: CASSILATSGIPDTQYF. In DNA, the CDR3 is TGTGCCAGCAGTATACTGGCGACTAGCGGGATTCCAGATACGCAGTATTTT.

Only a few counts were recorded for this clone. This chain joins TRBV7-2 and TRBJ1-2; D gene ambiguous. This CDR3 is 15 amino acids long. Trimming took 5 bases from V and 6 from J, leaving 19 bases between them. Germline V gene data show CDR1 as SGHTA and CDR2 as FQGNSA. DNA for the CDR3: TGTGCCAGCAGCCCAAACCCCTCCGGGATAGATGGCTACACCTTC. It encodes CASSPNPSGIDGYTF.

This clone appeared a few times. V usage is TRBV28 and J usage is TRBJ2-7; 12 bases match TRBD2. V dropped 3 bases and J dropped 4; count of bases not matched to a gene: 13. The germline gives CDR1 MDHEN, CDR2 SYDVKM. The CDR3 spans 18 residues. Here the CDR3 DNA reads TGTGCCAGCAGTTTCGTCCGAGGGCTAGCGGGAGGGCCATACGAGCAGTACTTC. Protein product: CASSFVRGLAGGPYEQYF.

V gene TRBV29-1 combines with J gene TRBJ2-5; 8 bases agree with TRBD2. Germline V gene sequence: CDR1 SQVTM, CDR2 ANQGSEA. This CDR3 comprises 16 residues. J gave up 7 bases and V 2 bases, and 15 bases lay outside the gene matches. The CDR3, as DNA: TGCAGCGTTGAACCGCCTCGGAGCGGGGGAGGTGGGACCCAGTACTTC. Residues: CSVEPPRSGGGGTQYF.

The chain carries TRBV27 and TRBJ1-5, with 7 bases fitting TRBD1. V lost 5 bases to trimming and J lost 7 bases; unmatched junction nucleotides: 14. The CDR3 is made up of 16 amino acids. CDR1 and CDR2 (germline): MNHEY, SMNVEV (reference sequence). The CDR3 DNA sequence: TGTGCCAGCAGTCCCCGCGGACAGGTCCTGGGACAGCCCCAGCATTTT. As protein: CASSPRGQVLGQPQHF.

This clone came up a few times. This rearrangement joins TRBV7-9 to TRBJ1-6; no definite D call. This CDR3 has 14 amino acids. V was clipped by 3 bases and J by 7 bases, with 10 bases between them. CDR1 SEHNR and CDR2 FQNEAQ come from the germline V gene (reference sequence). CDR3 residues: CASSLEYKNSPLHF. DNA of the CDR3: TGTGCCAGCAGCTTGGAATACAAAAATTCACCCCTCCACTTT.

The chain has TRBV5-1 and TRBJ1-5; TRBD1 aligns across 8 bases. Unmatched junction bases numbered 0, after V lost 0 bases and J lost 7 bases. Germline V gene sequence: CDR1 SGHRS, CDR2 YFSETQ. This CDR3 is built from 13 residues. In DNA form, the CDR3 reads TGCGCCAGCAGCTTGGGACAGGGGCAGCCCCAGCATTTT. Its protein product is CASSLGQGQPQHF.

This clone was seen a few times. V is TRBV30 and J is TRBJ1-1, with 7 bases lining up with TRBD1. CDR3 length: 13 amino acids. Trimming at V came to 4 bases and at J to 5 bases, leaving 7 bases not matched to a gene. Germline V lookup: CDR1 GTSNPN, CDR2 SVGIG (reference sequence). Here the CDR3 DNA reads TGTGCCTGGAACCCCAGGGGGAGAACTGAAGCTTTCTTT. The encoded protein is CAWNPRGRTEAFF. Based on the CDR3 plus reference TRBV30 and TRBJ1-1, the full variable domain is SQTIHQWPATLVQPVGSPLSLECTVEGTSNPNLYWYRQAAGRGLQLLFYSVGIGQISSEVPQNLSASRPQDRQFILSSKKLLLSDSGFYLCAWNPRGRTEAFFGQGTRLTVV.

The chain employs TRBV7-9 and TRBJ1-2; D remains ambiguous. This CDR3 comprises 15 residues. The V and J ends lost 5 bases and 4 bases respectively, with 17 bases between them. Germline V gene data show CDR1 as SEHNR and CDR2 as FQNEAQ (reference sequence). Written as DNA, the CDR3 is TGTGCCAGCAGCCCCAACAAAGACTCAACCTATGGCTACACCTTC. Translated: CASSPNKDSTYGYTF. The variable domain in full, with the rest retrieved from reference TRBV7-9 and TRBJ1-2, is DTGVSQNPRHKITKRGQNVTFRCDPISEHNRLYWYRQTLGQGPEFLTYFQNEAQLEKSRLLSDRFSAERPKGSFSTLEIQRTEQGDSAMYLCASSPNKDSTYGYTFGSGTRLTVV.

This clone was seen only once. The rearrangement links TRBV2 to TRBJ2-2; TRBD2 aligns across 10 bases. V was clipped by 6 bases and J by 5 bases; unmatched bases: 6. The CDR3 extends over 15 amino acids. In germline, CDR1 is SNHLY, CDR2 FYNNEI. The CDR3 DNA is TGTGCCAGCAGGGGGAGCGGGAGGGCTACCGGGGAGCTGTTTTTT. Its translation is CASRGSGRATGELFF.

This chain links TRBV2 with TRBJ1-1; 7 nucleotides line up with TRBD1. The J segment lost 3 bases and the V segment lost 7 bases, leaving 8 bases of the junction unmatched. CDR3 length equals 14 residues. Germline lookup yields CDR1 SNHLY and CDR2 FYNNEI. Here the CDR3 reads CASMLTGQYTEAFF. The CDR3 bases are TGTGCCAGCATGCTAACGGGACAGTACACTGAAGCTTTCTTT.

The CDR3 protein is CASSIVTGTGANVLTF. The CDR3 DNA reads TGTGCCAGTAGTATAGTCACAGGGACTGGGGCCAACGTCCTGACTTTC. The V call is TRBV19, the J call TRBJ2-6; D possibly corresponds to TRBD1 (6 bases). This CDR3 spans 16 amino acids. Germline-derived CDR1 and CDR2 are LNHDA and SQIVND (reference sequence). V was cut by 1 base and J by 2 bases, with 9 bases left in between.

The chain links TRBV28 to TRBJ2-1; possible D gene TRBD2, 6 bases. Trimming cost V 7 bases and J 7 bases, with 23 bases left between them. CDR1 and CDR2 (germline): MDHEN, SYDVKM. The CDR3 has 16 residues. Written as DNA, the CDR3 is TGTGCCAGCAACCCAAAGGGTAGGGCGGGGCAGAATGAGCAGTTCTTC. The encoded protein is CASNPKGRAGQNEQFF.

V and J are TRBV4-1 and TRBJ2-3, with D perhaps being TRBD1 or TRBD2 (5 bases each). V dropped 4 bases and J dropped 2 bases, with 13 bases sitting between them. This CDR3 has 15 amino acids. The germline V gene has CDR1 MGHRA and CDR2 YSYEKL. DNA for the CDR3: TGCGCCAGCAGCCTCCTGGGGGTTCCCACAGATACGCAGTATTTT. This sequence encodes CASSLLGVPTDTQYF.

In its sample, this clone was seen a few times. This chain's CDR3 is CASRDTGLGGYTF. CDR3 DNA: TGTGCCAGCAGGGATACAGGTTTGGGTGGCTACACCTTC. The chain has TRBV6-1 and TRBJ1-2; tentatively, D is TRBD1 (5 bases). Trimming took 6 bases from V and 7 from J, leaving 15 bases between them. Per the germline V gene, CDR1 is MNHNS and CDR2 is SASEGT. The CDR3 has 13 residues.

The rearrangement uses TRBV6-1 and TRBJ2-5, with unresolved D. The CDR3 is 13 residues long. CDR1 is MNHNS, CDR2 SASEGT, per germline. Trimming stripped 2 bases from V and 1 base from J, with 5 bases between. The CDR3 here is CASSERAQETQYF. The CDR3 DNA follows: TGTGCCAGCAGTGAACGGGCCCAAGAGACCCAGTACTTC.